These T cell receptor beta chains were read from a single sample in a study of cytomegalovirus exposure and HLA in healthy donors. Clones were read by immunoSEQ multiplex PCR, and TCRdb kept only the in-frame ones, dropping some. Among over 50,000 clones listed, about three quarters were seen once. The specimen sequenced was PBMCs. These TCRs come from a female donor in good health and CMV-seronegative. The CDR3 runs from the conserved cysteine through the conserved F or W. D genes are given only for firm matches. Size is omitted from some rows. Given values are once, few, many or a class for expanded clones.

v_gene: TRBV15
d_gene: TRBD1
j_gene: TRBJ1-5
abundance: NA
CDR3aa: CATSGPGQPHNQPQHF
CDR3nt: TGTGCCACCAGCGGCCCGGGACAGCCACACAATCAGCCCCAGCATTTT

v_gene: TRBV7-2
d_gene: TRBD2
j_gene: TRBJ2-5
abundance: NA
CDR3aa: CASSLGIIRSGGTETQYF
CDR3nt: TGTGCCAGCAGCTTAGGGATAATACGGAGCGGGGGAACGGAGACCCAGTACTTC

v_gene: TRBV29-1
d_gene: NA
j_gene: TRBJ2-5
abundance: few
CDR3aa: CSVPETVQETQYF
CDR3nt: TGCAGCGTTCCCGAGACAGTCCAAGAGACCCAGTACTTC

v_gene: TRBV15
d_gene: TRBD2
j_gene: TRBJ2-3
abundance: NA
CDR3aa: CATSRSAGGPRYSTDTQYF
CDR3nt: TGTGCCACCAGCAGGTCTGCGGGGGGCCCACGTTATAGCACAGATACGCAGTATTTT

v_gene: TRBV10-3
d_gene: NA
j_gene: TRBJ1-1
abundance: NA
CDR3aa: CAISESPPSTEAFF
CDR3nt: TGTGCCATCAGTGAGAGCCCGCCGAGCACTGAAGCTTTCTTT

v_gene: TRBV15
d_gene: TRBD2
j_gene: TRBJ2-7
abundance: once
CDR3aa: CATSRVGLAYEQYF
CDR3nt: TGTGCCACCAGCAGAGTAGGACTAGCCTACGAGCAGTACTTC

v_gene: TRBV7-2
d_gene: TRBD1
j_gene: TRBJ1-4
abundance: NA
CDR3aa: CASSSRDSPEKLFF
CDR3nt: TGTGCCAGCAGCTCCCGGGACAGCCCTGAAAAACTGTTTTTT

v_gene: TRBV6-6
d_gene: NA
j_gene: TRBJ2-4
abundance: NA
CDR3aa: CASGPGKNIQYF
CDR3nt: TGTGCCAGCGGGCCTGGCAAAAACATTCAGTACTTC

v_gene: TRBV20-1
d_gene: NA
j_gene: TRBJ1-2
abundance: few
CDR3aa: CSPRGYEGYTF
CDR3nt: TGCAGCCCAAGGGGGTATGAAGGCTACACCTTC

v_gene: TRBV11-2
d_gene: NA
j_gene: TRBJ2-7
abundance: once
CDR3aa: CASSFGGGRGYEQYF
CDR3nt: TGTGCCAGCAGCTTCGGGGGCGGGAGAGGATACGAGCAGTACTTC

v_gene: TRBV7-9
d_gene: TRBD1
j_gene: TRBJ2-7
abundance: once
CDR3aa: CASSPRTGSSYEQYF
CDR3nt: TGTGCCAGCAGCCCGCGGACAGGCAGTTCCTACGAGCAGTACTTC